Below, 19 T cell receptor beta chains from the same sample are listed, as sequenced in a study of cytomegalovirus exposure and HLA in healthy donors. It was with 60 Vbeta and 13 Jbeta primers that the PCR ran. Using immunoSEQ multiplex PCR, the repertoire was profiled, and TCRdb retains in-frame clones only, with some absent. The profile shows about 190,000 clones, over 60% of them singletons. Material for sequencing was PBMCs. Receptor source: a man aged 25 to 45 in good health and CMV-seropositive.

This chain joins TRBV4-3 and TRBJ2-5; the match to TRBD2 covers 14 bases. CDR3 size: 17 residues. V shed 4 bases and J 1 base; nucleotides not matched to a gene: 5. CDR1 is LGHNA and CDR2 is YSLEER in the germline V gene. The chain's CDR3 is CASSRGGTSGSQETQYF. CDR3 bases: TGCGCCAGCAGCCGCGGGGGGACTAGCGGGAGCCAAGAGACCCAGTACTTC.

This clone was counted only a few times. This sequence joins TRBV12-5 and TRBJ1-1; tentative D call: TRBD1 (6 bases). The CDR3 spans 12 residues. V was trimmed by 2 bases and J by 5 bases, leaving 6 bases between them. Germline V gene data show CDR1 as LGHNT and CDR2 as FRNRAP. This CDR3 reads CASGLQGTEAFF. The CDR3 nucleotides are TGTGCTAGTGGTTTGCAGGGGACTGAAGCTTTCTTT.

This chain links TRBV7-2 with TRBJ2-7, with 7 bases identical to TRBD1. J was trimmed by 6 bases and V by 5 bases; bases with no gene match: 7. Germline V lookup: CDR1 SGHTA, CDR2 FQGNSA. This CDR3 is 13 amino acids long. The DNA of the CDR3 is TGTGCCAGCAGCACGTCGACAGGGCGCGAGCAGTACTTC. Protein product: CASSTSTGREQYF.

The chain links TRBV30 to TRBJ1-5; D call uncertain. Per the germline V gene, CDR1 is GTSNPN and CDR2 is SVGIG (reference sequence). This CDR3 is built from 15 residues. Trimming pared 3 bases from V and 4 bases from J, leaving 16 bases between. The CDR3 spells CAWSPSAGGNQPQHF. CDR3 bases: TGTGCCTGGAGCCCCTCGGCAGGAGGTAATCAGCCCCAGCATTTT.

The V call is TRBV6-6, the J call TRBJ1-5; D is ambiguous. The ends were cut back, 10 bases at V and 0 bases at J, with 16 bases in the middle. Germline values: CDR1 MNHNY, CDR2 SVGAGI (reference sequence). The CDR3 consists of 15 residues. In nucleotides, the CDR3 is TGTGCCATCTCCTCGGGTATCTATAGCAATCAGCCCCAGCATTTT. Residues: CAISSGIYSNQPQHF.

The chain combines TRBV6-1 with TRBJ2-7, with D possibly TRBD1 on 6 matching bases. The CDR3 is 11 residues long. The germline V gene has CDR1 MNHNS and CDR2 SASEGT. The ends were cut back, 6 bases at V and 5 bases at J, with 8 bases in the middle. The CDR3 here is CASRQGNEQYF. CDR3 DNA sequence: TGTGCCAGCAGGCAGGGGAACGAGCAGTACTTC.

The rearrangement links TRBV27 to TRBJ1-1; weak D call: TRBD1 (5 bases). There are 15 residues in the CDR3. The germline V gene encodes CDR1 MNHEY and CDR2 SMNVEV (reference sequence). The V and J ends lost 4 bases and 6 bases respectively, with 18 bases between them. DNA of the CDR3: TGTGCCAGCAGTTCCCCCGGGAGGGGCGTAGCTGAAGCTTTCTTT. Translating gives CASSSPGRGVAEAFF.

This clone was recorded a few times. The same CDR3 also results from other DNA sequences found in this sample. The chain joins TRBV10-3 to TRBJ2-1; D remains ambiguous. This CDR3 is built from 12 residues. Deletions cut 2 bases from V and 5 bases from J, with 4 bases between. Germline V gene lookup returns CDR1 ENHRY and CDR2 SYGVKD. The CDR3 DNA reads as TGTGCCATCAGTGAGGAGGACAATGAGCAGTTCTTC. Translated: CAISEEDNEQFF.

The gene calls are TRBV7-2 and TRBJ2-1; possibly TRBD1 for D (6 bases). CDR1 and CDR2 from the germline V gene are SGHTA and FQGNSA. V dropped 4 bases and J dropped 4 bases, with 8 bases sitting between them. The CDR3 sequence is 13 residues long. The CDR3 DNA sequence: TGTGCCAGCAGCTCCACAGGGTACAATGAGCAGTTCTTC. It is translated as CASSSTGYNEQFF.

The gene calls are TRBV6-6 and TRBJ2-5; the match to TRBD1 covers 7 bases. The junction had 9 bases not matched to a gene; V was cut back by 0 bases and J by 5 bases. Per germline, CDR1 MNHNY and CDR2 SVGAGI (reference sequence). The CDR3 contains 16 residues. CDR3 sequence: CASSYSGGDKKETQYF. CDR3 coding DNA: TGTGCCAGCAGTTACTCAGGGGGCGATAAGAAGGAGACCCAGTACTTC.

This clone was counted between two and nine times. This CDR3 is CASSTGTPRTGELFF. CDR3 bases: TGTGCCAGCAGCACCGGGACTCCGAGGACCGGGGAGCTGTTTTTT. The V gene is TRBV7-9, the J gene TRBJ2-2; D perhaps matches TRBD2 (6 bases). The germline gives CDR1 SEHNR, CDR2 FQNEAQ (reference sequence). The CDR3 runs 15 residues. V shed 5 bases and J shed 5 bases, with 15 bases lying between them.

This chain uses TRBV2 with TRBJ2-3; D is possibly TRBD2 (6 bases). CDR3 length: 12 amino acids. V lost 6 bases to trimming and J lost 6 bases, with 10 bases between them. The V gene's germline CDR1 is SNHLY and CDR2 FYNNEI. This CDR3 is CASRPLADTQYF. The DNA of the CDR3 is TGTGCCAGCAGACCCCTAGCGGATACGCAGTATTTT.

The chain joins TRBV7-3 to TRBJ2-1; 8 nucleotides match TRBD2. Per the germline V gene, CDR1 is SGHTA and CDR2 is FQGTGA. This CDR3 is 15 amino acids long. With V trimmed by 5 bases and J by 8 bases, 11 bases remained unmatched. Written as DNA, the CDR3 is TGTGCCAGCAGCCCAACCGGGACTAGGAGCGATGAGCAGTTCTTC. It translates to CASSPTGTRSDEQFF.

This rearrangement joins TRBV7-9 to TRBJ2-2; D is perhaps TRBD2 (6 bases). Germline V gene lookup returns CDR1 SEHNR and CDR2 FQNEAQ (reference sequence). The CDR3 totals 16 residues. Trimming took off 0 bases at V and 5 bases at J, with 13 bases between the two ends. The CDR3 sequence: CASSLAGRGRTGELFF. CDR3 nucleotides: TGTGCCAGCAGCTTAGCCGGGAGAGGGAGGACCGGGGAGCTGTTTTTT. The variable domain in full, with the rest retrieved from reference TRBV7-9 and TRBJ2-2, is DTGVSQNPRHKITKRGQNVTFRCDPISEHNRLYWYRQTLGQGPEFLTYFQNEAQLEKSRLLSDRFSAERPKGSFSTLEIQRTEQGDSAMYLCASSLAGRGRTGELFFGEGSRLTVL.

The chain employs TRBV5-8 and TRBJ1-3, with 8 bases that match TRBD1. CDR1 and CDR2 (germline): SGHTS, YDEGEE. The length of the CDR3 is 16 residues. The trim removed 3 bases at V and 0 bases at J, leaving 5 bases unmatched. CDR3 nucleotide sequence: TGTGCCAGCAGCTGGACAGGGCAAAGCTCTGGAAACACCATATATTTT. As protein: CASSWTGQSSGNTIYF.

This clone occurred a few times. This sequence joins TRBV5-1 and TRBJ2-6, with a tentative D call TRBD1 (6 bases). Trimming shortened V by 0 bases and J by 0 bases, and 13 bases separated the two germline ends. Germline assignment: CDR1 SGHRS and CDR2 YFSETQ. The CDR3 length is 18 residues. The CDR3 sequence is CASSLGVTGISGANVLTF. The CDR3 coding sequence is TGCGCCAGCAGCTTGGGGGTGACAGGAATCTCTGGGGCCAACGTCCTGACTTTC.

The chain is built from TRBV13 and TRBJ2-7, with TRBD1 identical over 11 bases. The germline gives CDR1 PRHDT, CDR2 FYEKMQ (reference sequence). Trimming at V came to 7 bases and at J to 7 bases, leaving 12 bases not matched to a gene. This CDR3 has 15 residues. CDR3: CASTEDRGPTGEQYF. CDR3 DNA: TGTGCCAGCACCGAGGACAGGGGGCCCACGGGGGAGCAGTACTTC.

The DNA for the CDR3 is TGTGCCAGCTCCCCGGGACAGGGCTACGAGCAGTACTTC. It translates to CASSPGQGYEQYF. The J gene is TRBJ2-5, the V gene TRBV27, with 9 bases aligning to TRBD1. The DNA end favors TRBJ2-7, so the J call may be wrong. The CDR3 covers 13 residues. CDR1 and CDR2 from the germline V gene are MNHEY and SMNVEV (reference sequence).

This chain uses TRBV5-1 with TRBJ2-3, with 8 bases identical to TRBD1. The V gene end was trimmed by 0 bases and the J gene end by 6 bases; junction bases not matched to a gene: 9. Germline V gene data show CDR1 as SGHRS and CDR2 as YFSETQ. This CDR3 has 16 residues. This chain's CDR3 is CASSLATRQGLDTQYF. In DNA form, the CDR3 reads TGCGCCAGCAGCTTGGCAACTCGACAGGGGCTTGATACGCAGTATTTT.